Described below is a single T cell receptor beta chain sequence and its context. These data come from a study of cytotoxic CD8 clonotypes in ibrutinib-treated CLL. The CDR3 covers 14 residues. Germline V CDR1 and CDR2: LNHDA, SQIVND (reference sequence). V lost 3 bases and J lost 3, with 9 bases in between. The assay was immunoSEQ multiplex PCR, and TCRdb's table has in-frame clones only and misses some. This repertoire shows some 46,000 clones, 60% to 80% found once; its top ten account for roughly 12%. The J gene is TRBJ2-1, the V gene TRBV19, with D perhaps being TRBD1 or TRBD2 (5 bases each). The clonotype originates from a human donor with chronic lymphocytic leukemia. The source was PBMCs, collected after 12 months of ibrutinib treatment. The CDR3 region is CASSIMGDYNEQFF. For the CDR3, the DNA is TGTGCCAGTAGTATTATGGGGGACTACAATGAGCAGTTCTTC.